The TCR beta chain under discussion was sequenced for a study of PD-1 blockade in classical Hodgkin lymphoma. Whole-study findings and limits: By C4D1, diversity of CD4+ TCRs had risen significantly, whereas that of CD8+ TCRs had not.

Repertoires were generated with immunoSEQ multiplex PCR, while TCRdb's copy carries only in-frame clones and drops some. The sample includes over 80,000 clones, around 80% of them seen just once. This sample's time point: cycle 4 day 1 (C4D1), after 6 weeks of nivolumab. All the patients suffered relapse after autologous stem cell transplantation, and brentuximab vedotin exposure differed. Of note for this clone: Its cognate antigen is unknown.

Deletions cut 8 bases from V and 6 bases from J, with 8 bases between. Germline CDR1 SQVTM, CDR2 ANQGSEA. This CDR3 contains 10 residues. This sequence originates from a human donor with classical Hodgkin lymphoma. The chain employs TRBV29-1 and TRBJ1-5; D unresolved. Source: peripheral blood mononuclear cells (PBMCs), taken before the fourth cycle of nivolumab. The CDR3 nucleotides are TGCAGCCCGAGGGCTCAGCCCCAGCATTTT. As protein: CSPRAQPQHF.